The 12 T cell receptor beta chains listed next were all sequenced from one sample in a study of T cells in localized non-small cell lung cancer. The method was immunoSEQ multiplex PCR; TCRdb's version includes in-frame clones alone and lacks a portion of them. The sample lists around 35,000 clones; roughly 77% were seen once. Material: peripheral blood, obtained before any cancer treatment. Every receptor here comes from a male donor older than 55 with stage III squamous cell lung carcinoma.

The rearrangement uses TRBV4-3 and TRBJ2-3, with D unresolved. V was clipped by 4 bases and J by 1 base, with 9 bases between them. CDR1 is LGHNA, CDR2 YSLEER, per germline. The CDR3 has 14 residues. The CDR3 protein is CASSLGWGTDTQYF. CDR3 in DNA: TGCGCCAGCAGCCTGGGGTGGGGCACAGATACGCAGTATTTT.

This chain connects TRBV7-9 to TRBJ2-7; D is possibly TRBD2 (6 bases). The CDR3 runs to 15 residues. Germline CDR1 is SEHNR and CDR2 is FQNEAQ (reference sequence). The V end lost 7 bases, the J end lost 4 bases, and 20 bases lay between the germline ends. The CDR3 DNA reads as TGTGCCAGCACTTGGGGGGACGGCAGAAGTTACGAGCAGTACTTC. It specifies CASTWGDGRSYEQYF.

The chain couples TRBV19 to TRBJ2-1, with 10 bases fitting TRBD2. CDR1 is LNHDA and CDR2 is SQIVND in the germline V gene (reference sequence). The CDR3 contains 17 residues. V was clipped by 4 bases and J by 9 bases; unmatched bases: 15. The CDR3 loop reads CASSNLLSSGSVGEQFF. For the CDR3, the DNA is TGTGCCAGTAGTAACCTTTTATCTAGCGGGAGTGTAGGTGAGCAGTTCTTC.

The rearrangement uses TRBV7-2 and TRBJ1-2; D is unclear. This CDR3 comprises 16 residues. Deletions cut 4 bases from V and 7 bases from J, with 22 bases between. Germline-derived CDR1 and CDR2 are SGHTA and FQGNSA. CDR3 protein: CASSSDAGVEARGYTF. CDR3 in DNA: TGTGCCAGCAGCTCAGACGCTGGGGTGGAGGCTCGTGGCTACACCTTC.

This sequence joins TRBV28 and TRBJ1-1; no firm D call. The CDR3 is 15 amino acids. Germline V gives CDR1 MDHEN, CDR2 SYDVKM. V gave up 2 bases and J gave up 5 bases, with 15 bases separating them. For the CDR3, the DNA is TGTGCCAGCAGTTTAGATAGGGCAGTCCGGACTGAAGCTTTCTTT. Translation gives CASSLDRAVRTEAFF.

The V gene is TRBV30, the J gene TRBJ1-1, with D tentatively TRBD1 (5 bases). The germline V gene encodes CDR1 GTSNPN and CDR2 SVGIG (reference sequence). V lost 3 bases and J 10 bases, leaving 15 bases between the germline ends. The CDR3 consists of 12 residues. The CDR3 DNA reads TGTGCCTGGAGGGGTATTGGAGGGGTAGCTTTCTTT. As protein: CAWRGIGGVAFF.

The chain has TRBV7-2 and TRBJ2-1, with TRBD1 identical over 10 bases. J was trimmed by 10 bases and V by 2 bases; bases with no gene match: 14. The CDR3 totals 17 residues. Germline V gene lookup returns CDR1 SGHTA and CDR2 FQGNSA. CDR3 residues: CASSLSVDRGQGVEQFF. DNA of the CDR3: TGTGCCAGCAGCTTAAGTGTCGACAGGGGGCAAGGCGTGGAGCAGTTCTTC.

This clone was picked up a small number of times. The chain carries TRBV5-4 and TRBJ1-2; D call uncertain. Germline values: CDR1 SGHNT, CDR2 YYREEE (reference sequence). Deletions cut 4 bases from V and 2 bases from J, with 12 bases between. CDR3 length: 14 amino acids. Here the CDR3 reads CASSRWGWNYGYTF. In DNA form, the CDR3 reads TGTGCCAGCAGCCGGTGGGGTTGGAACTATGGCTACACCTTC.

V usage is TRBV29-1 and J usage is TRBJ1-2, with D perhaps TRBD1 (5 bases). V was clipped by 1 base and J by 7 bases, with 10 bases between them. Germline values: CDR1 SQVTM, CDR2 ANQGSEA. This CDR3 has 12 residues. The CDR3 sequence is CSVEAGRGGYTF. CDR3 nucleotide sequence: TGCAGCGTTGAAGCAGGAAGGGGTGGCTACACCTTC.

This chain links TRBV7-2 with TRBJ1-2; TRBD1 aligns across 8 bases. Trimming cost V 5 bases and J 4 bases; bases outside gene matches: 6. CDR1 and CDR2 from the germline V gene are SGHTA and FQGNSA. This CDR3 spans 14 amino acids. The CDR3 DNA follows: TGTGCCAGCAGCCCCGGACAGGGCATCTATGGCTACACCTTC. This translates into CASSPGQGIYGYTF.

This clone was detected a few times. The V gene is TRBV29-1, the J gene TRBJ1-2; D is unresolved. Germline lookup yields CDR1 SQVTM and CDR2 ANQGSEA. V dropped 6 bases and J dropped 6 bases, with 17 bases sitting between them. This CDR3 has 13 amino acids. The CDR3 bases are TGCAGCGTCTCAAGGGCGCGCCAGGATGGCTACACCTTC. As protein: CSVSRARQDGYTF.

The chain has TRBV4-3 and TRBJ2-3; TRBD2 might be the D (5 bases). V lost 0 bases, J lost 3 bases, and 7 bases lay in between. CDR3 length: 14 amino acids. Per the germline V gene, CDR1 is LGHNA and CDR2 is YSLEER. The CDR3: CASSQDRGTDTQYF. The CDR3 DNA sequence: TGCGCCAGCAGCCAAGATAGAGGGACAGATACGCAGTATTTT.